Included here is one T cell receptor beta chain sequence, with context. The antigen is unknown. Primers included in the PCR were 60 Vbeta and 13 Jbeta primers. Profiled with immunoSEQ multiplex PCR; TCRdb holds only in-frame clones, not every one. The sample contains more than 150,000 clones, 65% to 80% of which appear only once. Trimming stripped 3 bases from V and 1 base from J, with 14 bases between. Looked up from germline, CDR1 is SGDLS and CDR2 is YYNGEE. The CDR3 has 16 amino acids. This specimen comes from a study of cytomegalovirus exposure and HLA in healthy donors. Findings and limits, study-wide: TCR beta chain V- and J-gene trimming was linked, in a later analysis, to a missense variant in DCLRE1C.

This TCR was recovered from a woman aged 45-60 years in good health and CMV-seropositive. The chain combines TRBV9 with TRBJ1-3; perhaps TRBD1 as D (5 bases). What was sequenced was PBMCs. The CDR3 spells CASSAQQVQSGNTIYF. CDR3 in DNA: TGTGCCAGCAGCGCTCAACAGGTTCAGTCTGGAAACACCATATATTTT.